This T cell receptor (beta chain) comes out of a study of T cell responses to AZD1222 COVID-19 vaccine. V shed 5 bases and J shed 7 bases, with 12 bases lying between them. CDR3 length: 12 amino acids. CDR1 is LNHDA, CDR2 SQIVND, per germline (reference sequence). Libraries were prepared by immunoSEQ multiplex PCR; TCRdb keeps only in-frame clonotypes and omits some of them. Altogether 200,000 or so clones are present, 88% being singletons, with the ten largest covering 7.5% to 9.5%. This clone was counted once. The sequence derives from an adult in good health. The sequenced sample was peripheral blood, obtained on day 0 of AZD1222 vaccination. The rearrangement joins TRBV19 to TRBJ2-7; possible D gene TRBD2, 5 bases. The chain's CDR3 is CASSWESGEQYF. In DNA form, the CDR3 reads TGTGCCAGTAGTTGGGAGTCTGGGGAGCAGTACTTC.